These 15 T cell receptor beta chains were all obtained from the same sample, sequenced in a study of blood T cell repertoires in COVID-19 (TCRdb year 2020). Libraries were built with the immunoSEQ multiplex PCR assay. TCRdb obtained this table from immuneACCESS and retained in-frame rearrangements with V and J assigned. These tables miss some clones; where compared with another copy, unresolved V genes account for less than half of the shortfall, and the remainder is unexplained. The sample table contains about 90,000 clones; only one count was recorded for around 72% of them. Under 15% of the sample is held by the ten biggest clonotypes. The sample consisted of peripheral blood. The origin of the receptors is a woman aged 80 or over with acute or convalescent COVID-19.

The CDR3 DNA sequence: TGTGCCAGCAGCTTTTCCTTCGGCCAGGGGGCCAGAGCTTTCTTT. This translates into CASSFSFGQGARAFF. The chain has TRBV5-6 and TRBJ1-1; 8 positions match TRBD1. With 2 bases clipped from V and 10 bases from J, the junction kept 13 bases outside the gene matches. The germline V gene encodes CDR1 SGHDT and CDR2 YYEEEE. The CDR3 totals 15 residues.

The chain couples TRBV5-8 to TRBJ1-2; 7 nucleotides match TRBD1. The V segment lost 1 base and the J segment 4 bases; nucleotides outside the gene matches: 7. Germline V CDR1 and CDR2: SGHTS, YDEGEE. This CDR3 has 15 amino acids. The chain's CDR3 is CASSLPRQGGYGYTF. The CDR3 coding sequence is TGTGCCAGCAGCTTGCCCCGACAGGGCGGCTATGGCTACACCTTC. The full variable domain, its missing parts supplied by reference TRBV5-8 and TRBJ1-2, is EAGVTQSPTHLIKTRGQQATLRCSPISGHTSVYWYQQALGLGLQFLLWYDEGEERNRGNFPPRFSGRQFPNYSSELNVNALELEDSALYLCASSLPRQGGYGYTFGSGTRLTVV.

The chain carries TRBV9 and TRBJ2-3; TRBD2 aligns across 13 bases. Trimming took 4 bases from V and 6 from J; bases not matched to a gene: 8. CDR1 SGDLS and CDR2 YYNGEE come from the germline V gene. CDR3 length: 16 residues. CDR3 DNA sequence: TGTGCCAGCAGCCTCGGACTAGCGGGGGTTGGGGATACGCAGTATTTT. Translated: CASSLGLAGVGDTQYF.

The chain couples TRBV6-2 or TRBV6-3 to TRBJ1-5; 11 bases fit TRBD1. J gave up 7 bases and V 4 bases, and 12 bases lay outside the gene matches. The CDR3 is 17 residues long. CDR1 and CDR2 from the germline V gene are MNHEY and SVGEGT. CDR3 protein: CASSSEWDRGTDQPQHF. CDR3 coding DNA: TGTGCCAGCAGTTCGGAGTGGGACAGGGGGACAGACCAGCCCCAGCATTTT.

The rearrangement uses TRBV7-9 and TRBJ1-3; maybe TRBD1 (6 bases). Per germline, CDR1 SEHNR and CDR2 FQNEAQ (reference sequence). The CDR3 spans 14 residues. V lost 10 bases and J 1 base, leaving 14 bases between the germline ends. The CDR3 spells CATNRASSGNTIYF. The CDR3, as DNA: TGTGCCACCAACAGGGCATCGTCTGGAAACACCATATATTTT.

The chain is built from TRBV9 and TRBJ2-2, with D tentatively TRBD2 (5 bases). This CDR3 is 15 amino acids long. Between the trimmed V and J ends, which lost 3 bases and 1 base, there was a span of 10 bases. Germline V lookup: CDR1 SGDLS, CDR2 YYNGEE. The DNA for the CDR3 is TGTGCCAGCAGCGGCGGCGCGGGGAACACCGGGGAGCTGTTTTTT. The encoded protein is CASSGGAGNTGELFF.

The chain combines TRBV29-1 with TRBJ2-7; TRBD2 agrees at 10 bases. Germline CDR1 is SQVTM and CDR2 is ANQGSEA. The CDR3 runs to 16 residues. The ends lost 4 bases at V and 5 bases at J; junction bases unmatched: 14. DNA of the CDR3: TGCAGCGTTGGTGGGGGGAGGGGACTAGCGTCGGACGAGCAGTACTTC. It yields the protein CSVGGGRGLASDEQYF.

The V gene is TRBV14, the J gene TRBJ2-2, with D possibly being TRBD2 (6 bases). The CDR3 has 15 amino acids. V was trimmed by 6 bases and J by 0 bases, leaving 11 bases between them. Germline loops: CDR1 SGHDN, CDR2 FVKESK. CDR3: CASRAGTANTGELFF. The CDR3, as DNA: TGTGCCAGCAGAGCCGGGACTGCGAACACCGGGGAGCTGTTTTTT. Filled out from reference TRBV14 and TRBJ2-2, the complete variable domain reads EAGVTQFPSHSVIEKGQTVTLRCDPISGHDNLYWYRRVMGKEIKFLLHFVKESKQDESGMPNNRFLAERTGGTYSTLKVQPAELEDSGVYFCASRAGTANTGELFFGEGSRLTVL.

This clone turned up a few times. This chain connects TRBV2 to TRBJ2-1, with TRBD2 matching 12 bases. This CDR3 region has 14 residues. With 7 bases clipped from V and 4 bases from J, the junction kept 2 bases outside the gene matches. The V gene's germline CDR1 is SNHLY and CDR2 FYNNEI. The chain's CDR3 is CASTGLAGYNEQFF. Here the CDR3 DNA reads TGTGCCAGCACCGGACTAGCGGGGTACAATGAGCAGTTCTTC.

The chain recombines TRBV7-2 with TRBJ1-2; D not certain. Per germline, CDR1 SGHTA and CDR2 FQGNSA. The CDR3 totals 14 residues. V was shortened by 2 bases and J by 2 bases, with 9 bases between the two germline ends. The CDR3 DNA is TGTGCCAGCAGCTTACGTGCACGGAACTATGGCTACACCTTC. Its protein is CASSLRARNYGYTF.

This rearrangement joins TRBV9 to TRBJ1-1, with 10 bases matching TRBD1. The germline V gene encodes CDR1 SGDLS and CDR2 YYNGEE. The CDR3 is 15 residues long. V lost 3 bases, J lost 2 bases, and 4 bases stayed unmatched. CDR3 residues: CASSGGTGVNTEAFF. The CDR3 DNA sequence: TGTGCCAGCAGCGGAGGGACAGGGGTCAACACTGAAGCTTTCTTT.

J is TRBJ2-3 and V is TRBV7-2; tentatively, D is TRBD2 (5 bases). V lost 0 bases and J 4 bases, leaving 8 bases between the germline ends. The CDR3 totals 14 residues. From germline, CDR1 is SGHTA and CDR2 FQGNSA. CDR3 sequence: CASSLAHGADTQYF. CDR3 nucleotides: TGTGCCAGCAGCTTAGCGCACGGGGCAGATACGCAGTATTTT.

CDR3 residues: CASSLYPEPSPLHF. Here the CDR3 DNA reads TGCGCCAGCAGCTTGTATCCGGAGCCCAGTCCCCTCCACTTT. The genes are TRBV5-1 and TRBJ1-6; no clear D. The V and J ends lost 1 base and 13 bases respectively, with 15 bases between them. This CDR3 has 14 amino acids. Germline V gives CDR1 SGHRS, CDR2 YFSETQ.

On this clone itself: Other DNA variants within this sample encode the same CDR3. The genes are TRBV18 and TRBJ2-2, with D unresolved. The CDR3 is 14 amino acids. The germline V and J ends were trimmed by 2 bases and 2 bases, with 6 bases remaining between them. Germline lookup yields CDR1 KGHSH and CDR2 LQKENI. In DNA, the CDR3 is TGTGCCAGCTCACCAACACCTAACACCGGGGAGCTGTTTTTT. It translates to CASSPTPNTGELFF.

This sequence joins TRBV7-2 and TRBJ2-7, with a tentative D call TRBD1 (6 bases). Trimming removed 2 bases at V and 1 base at J, with 12 bases between. Germline loops: CDR1 SGHTA, CDR2 FQGNSA. The CDR3 has 15 residues. The CDR3 bases are TGTGCCAGCAGCTTATCGCAGGGGTTTTCCTACGAGCAGTACTTC. It translates to CASSLSQGFSYEQYF. Complete variable domain (other parts from reference TRBV7-2 and TRBJ2-7): GAGVSQSPSNKVTEKGKDVELRCDPISGHTALYWYRQSLGQGLEFLIYFQGNSAPDKSGLPSDRFSAERTGGSVSTLTIQRTQQEDSAVYLCASSLSQGFSYEQYFGPGTRLTVT.